Shown below are 14 T cell receptor beta chains from a single sample sequenced in a study of T cells in Graves' hyperthyroidism and ophthalmopathy. RNA transcripts provided the source from which TCR beta CDR3 regions were amplified. RT-PCR in the first round (using the HTBI primer set) targeted the TCR CDR3. TCRdb independently ran MiXCR on the multiplex PCR reads; one entry per CDR3 protein. The table lists 300,000 to 450,000 distinct CDR3 sequences, over 15% of them singletons. The sample was blood. These receptors were taken from a woman aged 35 to 49 with Graves' ophthalmopathy.

This clonotype was seen at least ten times. The chain couples TRBV13 to TRBJ2-7; 7 bases align to TRBD2. The CDR3 is 14 residues long. In germline, CDR1 is PRHDT, CDR2 FYEKMQ (reference sequence). Unmatched junction bases numbered 8, after V lost 4 bases and J lost 5 bases. The CDR3 here is CASSSQLSGDEQYF. CDR3 DNA sequence: TGTGCCAGCAGCTCGCAGCTGAGCGGGGACGAGCAGTACTTC.

Comment on this clonotype: Given a much more abundant clone one base away, this may be a read error. This sequence joins TRBV3-1 and TRBJ1-5; tentatively, D is TRBD1 (5 bases). Germline V CDR1 and CDR2: LGHDT, YNNKEL (reference sequence). Trimming pared 1 base from V and 2 bases from J, leaving 9 bases between. The CDR3 has 15 amino acids. CDR3 in amino acids: CASSQGRGCNQPQHF. DNA of the CDR3: TGTGCCAGCAGCCAAGGAAGGGGATGCAATCAGCCCCAGCATTTT. Together with reference TRBV3-1 and TRBJ1-5, the CDR3 gives the full variable domain: DTAVSQTPKYLVTQMGNDKSIKCEQNLGHDTMYWYKQDSKKFLKIMFSYNNKELIINETVPNRFSPKSPDKAHLNLHINSLELGDSAVYFCASSQGRGCNQPQHFGDGTRLSIL.

Ten or more counts support this clonotype. V gene TRBV10-1 combines with J gene TRBJ2-4; possibly TRBD1 for D (5 bases). V was clipped by 9 bases and J by 0 bases, with 18 bases between them. Germline values: CDR1 WNHNN, CDR2 SYGVQD (reference sequence). CDR3 length: 16 amino acids. The CDR3 DNA reads as TGCGCCAGACTTTTAAGAGACAGACTAGCCAAAAACATTCAGTACTTC. As protein: CARLLRDRLAKNIQYF.

The table lists this clonotype with a count of one. This chain joins TRBV28 and TRBJ2-7; 14 nucleotides line up with TRBD2. This CDR3 contains 18 residues. Germline V lookup: CDR1 MDHEN, CDR2 SYDVKM. Here the CDR3 DNA reads TGTGCTCGCAGTTTAGGGGGCCTGGGACTAGCGGGAGACTACGAGCAGTACTTC. Its protein is CARSLGGLGLAGDYEQYF.

Regarding this clonotype: This may be a read error, as it is one base from a much larger clone. The chain combines TRBV6-5 with TRBJ2-7, with no clear D. The CDR3 is 13 amino acids. Looked up from germline, CDR1 is MNHEY and CDR2 is SVGAGI. Trimming removed 0 bases at V and 3 bases at J, with 6 bases between. The CDR3 DNA follows: TGTGCCAGCAGTTACTCGGCAGTCTACGAGCAGTACTTC. It is translated as CASSYSAVYEQYF.

This clonotype came up many times. The CDR3 protein is CASSIDLWTGSAGYTF. The CDR3 nucleotides read TGTGCCAGTAGTATAGATCTTTGGACAGGGAGTGCTGGCTACACCTTC. The V gene is TRBV19, the J gene TRBJ1-2; 8 bases are shared with TRBD1. After removal of 0 bases from V and 7 bases from J, the junction contained 10 bases not matched to a gene. This CDR3 is 16 amino acids long. Germline V gene lookup returns CDR1 LNHDA and CDR2 SQIVND (reference sequence).

This clonotype was observed a handful of times. V and J are TRBV28 and TRBJ2-7; 7 positions agree with TRBD2. V shed 3 bases and J 3 bases; nucleotides not matched to a gene: 5. In germline, CDR1 is MDHEN, CDR2 SYDVKM. The CDR3 runs 14 residues. The CDR3, as DNA: TGTGCCAGCAGTTTGGTTAGCGGGTACTACGAGCAGTACTTC. Its translation: CASSLVSGYYEQYF.

On this clonotype: This clone may be a read error of a much larger clone one base away. This sequence joins TRBV20-1 and TRBJ2-7, with D uncertain. The CDR3 runs to 15 residues. Trimming removed 0 bases from V and 1 base from J, with 13 bases in between. Germline assignment: CDR1 DFQATT and CDR2 SNEGSKA (reference sequence). CDR3 protein: CSARDRAVGSYEQYF. The DNA for the CDR3 is TGCAGTGCTAGAGATCGGGCGGTAGGGTCCTACGAGCAGTACTTC.

This clonotype was counted ten times or more. The chain couples TRBV12-3 or TRBV12-4 to TRBJ2-7; D is unclear. V gave up 1 base and J gave up 2 bases, with 9 bases separating them. The CDR3 spans 14 residues. The CDR3 protein is CASSLVLSTYEQYF. DNA of the CDR3: TGTGCCAGCAGTTTAGTTCTATCCACCTACGAGCAGTACTTC.

This clonotype was counted at least ten times. This chain connects TRBV28 to TRBJ1-5; D is unclear. This CDR3 has 16 residues. The V gene's germline CDR1 is MDHEN and CDR2 SYDVKM. Trimming removed 5 bases at V and 0 bases at J, with 14 bases between. The CDR3 loop reads CASSQQNRRSNQPQHF. DNA of the CDR3: TGTGCCAGCAGTCAACAGAACCGCCGTAGCAATCAGCCCCAGCATTTT.

Worth noting for this clonotype: One base away lies a much larger clone, so this may be a sequencing read error. V is TRBV18 and J is TRBJ1-2; tentatively, D is TRBD1 (6 bases). Germline V gene lookup returns CDR1 KGHSH and CDR2 LQKENI. The CDR3 has 14 amino acids. Trimming removed 5 bases at V and 4 bases at J, with 14 bases between. CDR3 protein: CASSSGAPAYGYTF. The CDR3 DNA reads as TGTGCCAGCTCATCGGGGGCGCCAGCCTATGGCTACACCTTC.

This clonotype was counted many times. This chain connects TRBV6-1 to TRBJ1-1; TRBD1 aligns across 7 bases. The germline gives CDR1 MNHNS, CDR2 SASEGT. Trimming at V came to 3 bases and at J to 0 bases, leaving 1 base not matched to a gene. CDR3 length equals 14 residues. The CDR3 DNA reads as TGTGCCAGCAGTGAGACAGGGCTGAACACTGAAGCTTTCTTT. Translated, it gives CASSETGLNTEAFF.

This clonotype was found many times. V usage is TRBV6-5 and J usage is TRBJ2-7; TRBD2 matches at 9 bases. Trimming took 6 bases from V and 4 from J; bases not matched to a gene: 7. This CDR3 is built from 14 residues. The V gene's germline CDR1 is MNHEY and CDR2 SVGAGI. CDR3 sequence (DNA): TGTGCCAGCAGCGCTCTAGCGGGATTGTACGAGCAGTACTTC. Its translation is CASSALAGLYEQYF.

With regard to this clonotype: At one end the junction does not follow the germline gene, possibly because of a read error. This chain uses TRBV11-2 with TRBJ2-7; a weak D match, TRBD1 (6 bases). CDR1 SGHAT and CDR2 FQNNGV come from the germline V gene. This CDR3 has 16 amino acids. The CDR3: CASSRELGGESYEQSF. CDR3 nucleotide sequence: TGTGCCAGCAGCAGGGAACTAGGGGGAGAGTCGTACGAGCAGTCCTTC.